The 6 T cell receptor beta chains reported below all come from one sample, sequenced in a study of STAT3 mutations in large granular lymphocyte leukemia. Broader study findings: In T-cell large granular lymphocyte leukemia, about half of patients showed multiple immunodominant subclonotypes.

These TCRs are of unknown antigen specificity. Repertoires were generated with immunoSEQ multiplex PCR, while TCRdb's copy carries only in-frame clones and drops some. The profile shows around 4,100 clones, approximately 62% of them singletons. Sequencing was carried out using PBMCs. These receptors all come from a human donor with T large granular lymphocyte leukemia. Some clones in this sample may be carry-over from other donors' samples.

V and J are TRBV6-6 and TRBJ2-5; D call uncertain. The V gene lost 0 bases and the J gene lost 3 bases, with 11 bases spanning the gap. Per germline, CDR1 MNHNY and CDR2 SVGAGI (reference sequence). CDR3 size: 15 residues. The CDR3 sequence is CASSYSGTSKETQYF. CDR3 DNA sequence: TGTGCCAGCAGTTACTCTGGAACCAGTAAAGAGACCCAGTACTTC.

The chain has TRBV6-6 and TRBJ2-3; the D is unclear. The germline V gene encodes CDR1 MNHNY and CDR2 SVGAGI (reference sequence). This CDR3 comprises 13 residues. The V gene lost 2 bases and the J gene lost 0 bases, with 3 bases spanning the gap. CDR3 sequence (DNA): TGTGCCAGCAGTTACGCTAGCACAGATACGCAGTATTTT. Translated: CASSYASTDTQYF.

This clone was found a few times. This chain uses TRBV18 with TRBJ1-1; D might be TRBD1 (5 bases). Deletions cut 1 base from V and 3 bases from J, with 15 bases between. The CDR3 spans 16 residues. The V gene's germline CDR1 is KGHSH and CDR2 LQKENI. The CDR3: CASSPRAGRVDTEAFF. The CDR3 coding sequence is TGTGCCAGCTCACCACGGGCGGGGCGGGTGGACACTGAAGCTTTCTTT.

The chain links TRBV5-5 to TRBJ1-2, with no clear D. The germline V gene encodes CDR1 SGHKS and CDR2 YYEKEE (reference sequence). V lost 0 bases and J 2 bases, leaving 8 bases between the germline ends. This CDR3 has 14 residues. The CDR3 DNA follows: TGTGCCAGCAGCTTGGAAGTCAGAAACTATGGCTACACCTTC. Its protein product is CASSLEVRNYGYTF.

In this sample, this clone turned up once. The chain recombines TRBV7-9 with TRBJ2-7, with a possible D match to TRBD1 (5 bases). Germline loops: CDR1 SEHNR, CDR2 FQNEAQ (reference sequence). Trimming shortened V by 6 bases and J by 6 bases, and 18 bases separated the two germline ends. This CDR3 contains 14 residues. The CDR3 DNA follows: TGTGCCAGCAGTTTAACGCTCCAGGGTTCCGAGCAGTACTTC. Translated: CASSLTLQGSEQYF.

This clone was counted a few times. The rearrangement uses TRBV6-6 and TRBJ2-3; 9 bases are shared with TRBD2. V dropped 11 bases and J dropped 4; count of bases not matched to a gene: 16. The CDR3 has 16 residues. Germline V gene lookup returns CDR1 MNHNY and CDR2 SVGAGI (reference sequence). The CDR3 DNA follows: TGTGCCTCTTCAAGGTTAGCGGGAGCATTTGCAGATACGCAGTATTTT. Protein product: CASSRLAGAFADTQYF.